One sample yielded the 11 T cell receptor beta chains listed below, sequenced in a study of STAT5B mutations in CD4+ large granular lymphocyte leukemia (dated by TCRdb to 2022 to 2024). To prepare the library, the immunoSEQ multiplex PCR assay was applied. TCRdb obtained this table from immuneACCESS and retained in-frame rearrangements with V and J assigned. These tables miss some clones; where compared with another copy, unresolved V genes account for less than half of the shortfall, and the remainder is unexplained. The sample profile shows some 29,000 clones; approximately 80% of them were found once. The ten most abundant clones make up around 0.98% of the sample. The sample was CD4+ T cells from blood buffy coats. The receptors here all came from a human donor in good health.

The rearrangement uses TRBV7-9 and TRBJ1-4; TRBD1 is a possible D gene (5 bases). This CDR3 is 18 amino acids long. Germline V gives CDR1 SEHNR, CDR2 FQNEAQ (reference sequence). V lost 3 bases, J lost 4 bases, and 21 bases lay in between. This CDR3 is CASSFAGGPKSDNEKLFF. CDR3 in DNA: TGTGCCAGCAGCTTCGCGGGGGGACCGAAGAGTGATAATGAAAAACTGTTTTTT. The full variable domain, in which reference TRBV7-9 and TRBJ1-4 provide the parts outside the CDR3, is DTGVSQNPRHKITKRGQNVTFRCDPISEHNRLYWYRQTLGQGPEFLTYFQNEAQLEKSRLLSDRFSAERPKGSFSTLEIQRTEQGDSAMYLCASSFAGGPKSDNEKLFFGSGTQLSVL.

The CDR3 here is CASSRDRGPYQETQYF. CDR3 DNA sequence: TGTGCCAGCAGCCGAGACAGGGGTCCGTACCAAGAGACCCAGTACTTC. The chain is built from TRBV28 and TRBJ2-5; 8 bases align to TRBD1. J gave up 0 bases and V 6 bases, and 9 bases lay outside the gene matches. Germline values: CDR1 MDHEN, CDR2 SYDVKM. The CDR3 is 16 residues long.

CDR3 residues: CASSVGGAGQGTVTQYF. DNA for the CDR3: TGTGCCAGCAGCGTAGGGGGTGCGGGACAGGGTACGGTTACGCAGTATTTT. J is TRBJ2-3 and V is TRBV9; 9 bases are shared with TRBD1. Trimming cost V 0 bases and J 8 bases; bases outside gene matches: 13. Germline V lookup: CDR1 SGDLS, CDR2 YYNGEE. The CDR3 contains 17 residues. The whole variable domain, remainder taken from reference TRBV9 and TRBJ2-3, is DSGVTQTPKHLITATGQRVTLRCSPRSGDLSVYWYQQSLDQGLQFLIQYYNGEERAKGNILERFSAQQFPDLHSELNLSSLELGDSALYFCASSVGGAGQGTVTQYFGPGTRLTVL.

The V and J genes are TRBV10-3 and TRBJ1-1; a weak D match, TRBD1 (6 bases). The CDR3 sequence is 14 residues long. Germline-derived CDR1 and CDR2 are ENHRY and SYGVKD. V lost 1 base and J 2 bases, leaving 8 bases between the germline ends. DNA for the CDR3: TGTGCCATCAGTGAGTTTGGGGGCAACACTGAAGCTTTCTTT. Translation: CAISEFGGNTEAFF.

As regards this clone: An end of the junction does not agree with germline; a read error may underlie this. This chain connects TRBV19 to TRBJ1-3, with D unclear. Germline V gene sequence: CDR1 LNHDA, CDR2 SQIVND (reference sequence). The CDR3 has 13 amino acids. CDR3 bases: TGTGCCAGTAGTATCTCGTATGGAAACACCATATACTTT. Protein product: CASSISYGNTIYF.

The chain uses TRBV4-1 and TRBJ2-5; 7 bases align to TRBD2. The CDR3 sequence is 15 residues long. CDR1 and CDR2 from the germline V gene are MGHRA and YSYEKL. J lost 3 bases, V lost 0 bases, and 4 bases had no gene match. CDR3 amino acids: CASSQDRLAEETQYF. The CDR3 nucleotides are TGCGCCAGCAGCCAAGATCGGCTAGCGGAAGAGACCCAGTACTTC.

In nucleotides, the CDR3 is TGTGCCAGCAGTGAAAGCGGCCGAAACACCATATATTTT. Translating it yields CASSESGRNTIYF. This chain connects TRBV6-1 to TRBJ1-3, with D uncertain. The germline V gene has CDR1 MNHNS and CDR2 SASEGT. This CDR3 contains 13 residues. V was pared by 2 bases and J by 5 bases, with 7 bases between.

The CDR3 reads CASSPGPNTGELFF. DNA of the CDR3: TGTGCCAGCTCACCAGGGCCAAACACCGGGGAGCTGTTTTTT. This rearrangement joins TRBV18 to TRBJ2-2, with unresolved D. The V and J ends lost 2 bases and 2 bases respectively, with 6 bases between them. Germline V gene data show CDR1 as KGHSH and CDR2 as LQKENI. This CDR3 has 14 residues. The full variable domain, with the rest looked up from reference TRBV18 and TRBJ2-2, is NAGVMQNPRHLVRRRGQEARLRCSPMKGHSHVYWYRQLPEEGLKFMVYLQKENIIDESGMPKERFSAEFPKEGPSILRIQQVVRGDSAAYFCASSPGPNTGELFFGEGSRLTVL.

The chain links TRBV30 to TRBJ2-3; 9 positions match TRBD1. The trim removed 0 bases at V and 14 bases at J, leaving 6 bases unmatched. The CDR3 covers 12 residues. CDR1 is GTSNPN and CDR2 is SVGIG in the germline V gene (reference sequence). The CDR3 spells CAWSVPGQGPYF. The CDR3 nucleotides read TGTGCCTGGAGTGTACCGGGACAGGGCCCGTATTTT. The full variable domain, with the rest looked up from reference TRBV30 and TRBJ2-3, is SQTIHQWPATLVQPVGSPLSLECTVEGTSNPNLYWYRQAAGRGLQLLFYSVGIGQISSEVPQNLSASRPQDRQFILSSKKLLLSDSGFYLCAWSVPGQGPYFGPGTRLTVL.

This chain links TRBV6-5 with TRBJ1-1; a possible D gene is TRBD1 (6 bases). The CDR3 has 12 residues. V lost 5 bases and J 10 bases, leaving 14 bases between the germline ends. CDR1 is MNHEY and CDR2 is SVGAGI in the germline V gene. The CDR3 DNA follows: TGTGCCAGCAGTGCACAGGGTCTCGTAGCTTTCTTT. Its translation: CASSAQGLVAFF.

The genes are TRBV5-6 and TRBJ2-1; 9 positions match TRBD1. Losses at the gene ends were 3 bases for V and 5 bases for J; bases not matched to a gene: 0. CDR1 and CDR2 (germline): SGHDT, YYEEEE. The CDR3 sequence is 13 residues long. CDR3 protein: CASSWDRDNEQFF. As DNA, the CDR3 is TGTGCCAGCAGCTGGGACAGGGACAATGAGCAGTTCTTC.